What follows are 21 T cell receptor beta chains derived from one specimen sequenced in a study of blood T cell repertoires in COVID-19. This table comes from immunoSEQ multiplex PCR, and its TCRdb copy is limited to in-frame clones, with some not included. The top ten clones hold 11% of a sample with about 290,000 clones, approximately 89% of them seen once. Sequencing was carried out using peripheral blood. Receptors originate from a woman in her twenties or thirties with COVID-19, enrolled during active disease.

This chain connects TRBV5-1 to TRBJ1-6, with no clear D. V lost 2 bases and J lost 8, with 11 bases in between. This CDR3 has 14 residues. Germline CDR1 reads SGHRS; CDR2 reads YFSETQ. CDR3 region: CASSFRGRDSPLHF. The CDR3 coding sequence is TGCGCCAGCAGCTTTCGAGGGAGGGATTCACCCCTCCACTTT.

V usage is TRBV13 and J usage is TRBJ1-5; the match to TRBD1 covers 11 bases. Germline CDR1 and CDR2: PRHDT and FYEKMQ (reference sequence). CDR3 size: 15 residues. The V gene end was trimmed by 5 bases and the J gene end by 4 bases; junction bases not matched to a gene: 4. The CDR3 region is CASSLGQGGNQPQHF. The CDR3 DNA follows: TGTGCCAGCAGCCTGGGACAGGGGGGGAATCAGCCCCAGCATTTT.

Comment on this clone: The junction and the germline gene differ at one end; a read error may be behind it. J is TRBJ2-1 and V is TRBV4-1; 9 nucleotides line up with TRBD2. Germline loops: CDR1 MGHRA, CDR2 YSYEKL. This CDR3 has 11 residues. In DNA, the CDR3 is TGCGCCAGCAGCCAAAGCGGGGGGCCTATCTTC. This codes for CASSQSGGPIF.

This rearrangement joins TRBV12-3 or TRBV12-4 to TRBJ1-2; no definite D call. Trimming shortened V by 2 bases and J by 7 bases, and 11 bases separated the two germline ends. This CDR3 contains 13 residues. The CDR3 is CASSLRQLGGYTF. The CDR3 DNA reads TGTGCCAGCAGTTTACGGCAGCTAGGTGGCTACACCTTC.

The CDR3 DNA sequence: TGTGCCAGCAGCTTATGGGGACAGGGGGCGGACGAGCAGTACTTC. Its protein is CASSLWGQGADEQYF. The chain uses TRBV13 and TRBJ2-7; TRBD1 agrees at 12 bases. This CDR3 region has 15 residues. The junction had 4 bases not matched to a gene; V was cut back by 2 bases and J by 5 bases. Germline CDR1 and CDR2: PRHDT and FYEKMQ (reference sequence).

The V gene is TRBV3-1 (or the pseudogene TRBV3-2), the J gene TRBJ1-2; D might be TRBD1 (5 bases). Germline V gene lookup returns CDR1 LGHDT and CDR2 YNNKEL (reference sequence). This CDR3 comprises 14 residues. V was clipped by 2 bases and J by 4 bases, with 11 bases between them. The CDR3 sequence: CASSQTGDSYGYTF. As DNA, the CDR3 is TGTGCCAGCAGCCAAACAGGCGACTCCTATGGCTACACCTTC.

This chain connects TRBV6-1 to TRBJ2-3, with D perhaps TRBD2 (6 bases). V was trimmed by 1 base and J by 2 bases, leaving 13 bases between them. The CDR3 loop spans 16 amino acids. The V gene's germline CDR1 is MNHNS and CDR2 SASEGT. CDR3 protein: CASSEGRVGFTDTQYF. The CDR3 DNA sequence: TGTGCCAGCAGTGAAGGGAGGGTGGGATTCACAGATACGCAGTATTTT.

The chain employs TRBV6-6 and TRBJ2-2, with TRBD1 identical over 9 bases. V lost 4 bases and J lost 1; bases outside the gene matches: 1. Germline assignment: CDR1 MNHNY and CDR2 SVGAGI (reference sequence). The CDR3 totals 15 residues. CDR3 sequence reads: CASSSGQGNTGELFF. Here the CDR3 DNA reads TGTGCCAGCAGTTCGGGACAGGGGAACACCGGGGAGCTGTTTTTT.

This clone came up once. CDR3 protein: CASESGELFF. DNA of the CDR3: TGTGCCAGTGAGTCCGGGGAGCTGTTTTTT. The rearrangement links TRBV28 to TRBJ2-2; D is undetermined. V was cut by 9 bases and J by 6 bases, with 5 bases left in between. This CDR3 is 10 amino acids long. The germline V gene encodes CDR1 MDHEN and CDR2 SYDVKM.

The rearrangement links TRBV19 to TRBJ2-3, with D possibly being TRBD2 (7 bases). The CDR3 contains 14 residues. Trimming stripped 2 bases from V and 4 bases from J, with 10 bases between. The germline CDR1 and CDR2 sequences are LNHDA and SQIVND (reference sequence). CDR3 sequence (DNA): TGTGCCAGTAGTATAAGGCGGGGGCCAGATACGCAGTATTTT. It yields the protein CASSIRRGPDTQYF.

This sequence joins TRBV19 and TRBJ2-7, with 8 bases matching TRBD2. Per the germline V gene, CDR1 is LNHDA and CDR2 is SQIVND (reference sequence). This CDR3 region has 16 residues. With V trimmed by 5 bases and J by 5 bases, 14 bases remained unmatched. The DNA of the CDR3 is TGTGCCAGTAGTCCGAAACGTAGCGGGGTCTTCAACGAGCAGTACTTC. Amino acid sequence: CASSPKRSGVFNEQYF.

This clone is a singleton in its sample. CDR3 region: CASSFSGVYNYGYTF. The DNA for the CDR3 is TGTGCCAGCAGCTTCTCAGGGGTTTATAACTATGGCTACACCTTC. The chain recombines TRBV5-4 with TRBJ1-2, with D perhaps matching TRBD1 (6 bases). Germline V gene lookup returns CDR1 SGHNT and CDR2 YYREEE (reference sequence). This CDR3 is built from 15 residues. V lost 2 bases to trimming and J lost 1 base, with 12 bases between them.

The CDR3, as DNA: TGTGCCAGCAGTTTCCAGACTAGCGGCGAGCAGTACTTC. Protein: CASSFQTSGEQYF. This sequence joins TRBV6-5 and TRBJ2-7, with 9 bases matching TRBD2. The trim removed 4 bases at V and 6 bases at J, leaving 4 bases unmatched. The CDR3 contains 13 residues. The germline gives CDR1 MNHEY, CDR2 SVGAGI.

The chain employs TRBV18 and TRBJ2-7; 8 bases agree with TRBD1. CDR1 and CDR2 from the germline V gene are KGHSH and LQKENI. There are 15 residues in the CDR3. The trim removed 2 bases at V and 5 bases at J, leaving 8 bases unmatched. CDR3 protein: CASSPSPDRVDEQYF. CDR3 nucleotide sequence: TGTGCCAGCTCACCATCGCCGGACAGGGTGGACGAGCAGTACTTC.

V is TRBV19 and J is TRBJ1-5, with TRBD1 as a possible D gene (6 bases). CDR1 and CDR2 from the germline V gene are LNHDA and SQIVND (reference sequence). CDR3 length: 14 amino acids. V was clipped by 3 bases and J by 9 bases, with 15 bases between them. The CDR3 nucleotides are TGTGCCAGTAGTATCGACAGGTGGGCTTGGCCCCAGCATTTT. This codes for CASSIDRWAWPQHF.

V usage is TRBV7-8 and J usage is TRBJ1-1, with D uncertain. The CDR3 runs to 13 residues. V was trimmed by 5 bases and J by 7 bases, leaving 14 bases between them. Per the germline V gene, CDR1 is SGHVS and CDR2 is FQNEAQ. The CDR3 sequence: CASSPRLNGEAFF. Written as DNA, the CDR3 is TGTGCCAGCAGCCCCCGCCTCAACGGTGAAGCTTTCTTT.

This sequence joins TRBV7-9 and TRBJ1-1; 11 nucleotides agree with TRBD1. After removal of 5 bases from V and 8 bases from J, the junction contained 10 bases not matched to a gene. CDR3 length: 15 amino acids. Germline V gives CDR1 SEHNR, CDR2 FQNEAQ (reference sequence). The CDR3 region is CASSQLRDRGNEAFF. In DNA form, the CDR3 reads TGTGCCAGCAGCCAACTCCGGGACAGGGGGAACGAAGCTTTCTTT.

The rearrangement uses TRBV20-1 and TRBJ2-1; a weak D match, TRBD2 (7 bases). The V gene lost 3 bases and the J gene lost 4 bases, with 19 bases spanning the gap. This CDR3 is 16 amino acids long. Germline values: CDR1 DFQATT, CDR2 SNEGSKA (reference sequence). CDR3 in amino acids: CSASFGVGGRYNEQFF. In nucleotides, the CDR3 is TGCAGTGCTAGTTTCGGCGTCGGGGGGCGGTACAATGAGCAGTTCTTC.

The CDR3 spells CASSYSMASSYEQYF. The CDR3 DNA reads TGTGCCAGCAGTTACTCGATGGCCAGCTCCTACGAGCAGTACTTC. The V call is TRBV6-5, the J call TRBJ2-7, with no clear D. V lost 0 bases, J lost 0 bases, and 9 bases lay in between. The CDR3 extends over 15 amino acids. Germline V gene sequence: CDR1 MNHEY, CDR2 SVGAGI.

This chain links TRBV20-1 with TRBJ2-7, with D perhaps matching TRBD1 (6 bases). This CDR3 contains 11 residues. V was trimmed by 3 bases and J by 7 bases, leaving 10 bases between them. Germline V CDR1 and CDR2: DFQATT, SNEGSKA (reference sequence). The CDR3 nucleotides read TGCAGTGCTAGGGGGGCCCGGGAGCAGTACTTC. Protein: CSARGAREQYF.

The V call is TRBV3-1 (or the pseudogene TRBV3-2), the J call TRBJ1-2; TRBD1 might be the D (6 bases). V gave up 1 base and J gave up 4 bases, with 7 bases separating them. Per the germline V gene, CDR1 is LGHDT and CDR2 is YNNKEL (reference sequence). CDR3 size: 13 residues. This chain's CDR3 is CASSQARGYGYTF. Written as DNA, the CDR3 is TGTGCCAGCAGCCAAGCCAGGGGCTATGGCTACACCTTC.